Each of the 27 T cell receptor beta chains below was sequenced from the same sample in a study of graft-versus-host responses after intestinal transplantation. Processing released intraepithelial and lamina propria lymphocytes from the graft tissue. TCRdb's copy holds only in-frame clones and misses some; the assay was immunoSEQ multiplex PCR. The top ten clones hold 8% of a sample with some 20,000 clones, around 72% of them seen once. The source material was ileum tissue, sampled approximately three weeks after intestinal transplant. These receptors were collected from a human patient who received an intestinal transplant, so some T cells may come from the graft donor.

The chain employs TRBV4-3 and TRBJ2-6; D gene uncertain. The CDR3 totals 18 residues. V dropped 2 bases and J dropped 0 bases, with 14 bases sitting between them. CDR1 and CDR2 from the germline V gene are LGHNA and YSLEER. CDR3 nucleotide sequence: TGCGCCAGCAGCCAAACCACAGCTACCCTCTCTGGGGCCAACGTCCTGACTTTC. It yields the protein CASSQTTATLSGANVLTF.

The sample holds one count of this clone. The V and J genes are TRBV7-6 and TRBJ1-5; a possible D gene is TRBD1 (6 bases). Germline CDR1 is SGHVS and CDR2 is FNYEAQ. The ends were cut back, 2 bases at V and 2 bases at J, with 16 bases in the middle. The CDR3 loop spans 17 amino acids. In DNA form, the CDR3 reads TGTGCCAGCAGCTTATCACCTGGGGGCGGGCGCAATCAGCCCCAGCATTTT. Translation: CASSLSPGGGRNQPQHF.

CDR3: CASSLVWATNTEAFF. The CDR3 DNA reads TGTGCCAGCAGTTTGGTATGGGCTACGAACACTGAAGCTTTCTTT. The chain links TRBV27 to TRBJ1-1; D ambiguous. The CDR3 runs 15 residues. The germline V gene encodes CDR1 MNHEY and CDR2 SMNVEV (reference sequence). V was cut by 3 bases and J by 1 base, with 12 bases left in between.

This clone was seen just once. This chain uses TRBV23-1 with TRBJ1-2; 10 bases line up with TRBD1. TRBV23-1 belongs to the ORF category, with a function that is uncertain. V shed 2 bases, J shed 2 bases, and the junction held 5 bases outside the gene matches. This CDR3 is 16 amino acids long. CDR3 residues: CASSQGQGERNYGYTF. The CDR3 DNA is TGCGCCAGCAGTCAAGGACAGGGGGAACGGAACTATGGCTACACCTTC.

There are a few counts of this clone. V usage is TRBV6-5 and J usage is TRBJ2-1; D uncertain. Trimming left V 2 bases short and J 2 bases short, with 10 bases between. The CDR3 contains 15 residues. Looked up from germline, CDR1 is MNHEY and CDR2 is SVGAGI. The CDR3 DNA sequence: TGTGCCAGCAGTTACGGCGCGGTAACCTACAATGAGCAGTTCTTC. It encodes CASSYGAVTYNEQFF.

The chain has TRBV4-2 and TRBJ2-3; 9 bases are a match to TRBD2. Germline V CDR1 and CDR2: LGHNA, YNFKEQ. The CDR3 sequence is 16 residues long. Unmatched junction bases numbered 8, after V lost 1 base and J lost 6 bases. CDR3 bases: TGTGCCAGCAGCCAAGTCTGGCGGGGGGGAAGGGATACGCAGTATTTT. This encodes CASSQVWRGGRDTQYF.

The chain combines TRBV30 with TRBJ1-5; 7 bases align to TRBD1. CDR1 is GTSNPN, CDR2 SVGIG, per germline (reference sequence). With 1 base clipped from V and 9 bases from J, the junction kept 12 bases outside the gene matches. The CDR3 contains 15 residues. This CDR3 is CAWSDPGQDVWPQHF. The CDR3 DNA follows: TGTGCCTGGAGTGACCCAGGACAGGACGTATGGCCCCAGCATTTT.

The chain recombines TRBV5-1 with TRBJ1-2; 8 nucleotides align to TRBD1. V shed 4 bases and J 2 bases; nucleotides not matched to a gene: 4. Germline V gene lookup returns CDR1 SGHRS and CDR2 YFSETQ. The CDR3 sequence is 14 residues long. CDR3 sequence: CASSPRQGNYGYTF. DNA for the CDR3: TGCGCCAGCAGCCCAAGACAGGGGAACTATGGCTACACCTTC.

This clone came up once. This chain uses TRBV27 with TRBJ1-1; D is perhaps TRBD1 (5 bases). This CDR3 is built from 15 residues. Germline lookup yields CDR1 MNHEY and CDR2 SMNVEV (reference sequence). Between the trimmed V and J ends, which lost 8 bases and 4 bases, there was a span of 20 bases. The CDR3 DNA follows: TGTGCCAGCGGCCCCAGGGTCGCAGGTAGCACTGAAGCTTTCTTT. Protein: CASGPRVAGSTEAFF.

This clone was detected a few times. V is TRBV5-4 and J is TRBJ2-2; D is perhaps TRBD1 (5 bases). The CDR3 covers 14 residues. The V and J ends lost 5 bases and 4 bases respectively, with 12 bases between them. Germline V gene sequence: CDR1 SGHNT, CDR2 YYREEE (reference sequence). The CDR3 spells CASSGKGRTGELFF. The CDR3 DNA follows: TGTGCCAGCAGTGGTAAGGGGCGCACCGGGGAGCTGTTTTTT.

This clone was found a few times. This chain uses TRBV9 with TRBJ2-5; the D gene is possibly TRBD1 (6 bases). V lost 4 bases to trimming and J lost 1 base, with 14 bases between them. This CDR3 region has 15 residues. In germline, CDR1 is SGDLS, CDR2 YYNGEE. In DNA form, the CDR3 reads TGTGCCAGCAGCAGATACACAGGGCCCCAAGAGACCCAGTACTTC. Its translation: CASSRYTGPQETQYF.

This sequence joins TRBV21-1 and TRBJ2-7; the table calls TRBD1, which could not be checked here. TRBV21-1 corresponds to a pseudogene. This CDR3 comprises 14 residues. CDR3 residues: CASSKTFSNYEQYF. CDR3 bases: TGTGCCAGCAGCAAAACATTCTCAAACTACGAGCAGTACTTC.

The V and J genes are TRBV4-2 and TRBJ2-1; D might be TRBD2 (6 bases). Per germline, CDR1 LGHNA and CDR2 YNFKEQ. The CDR3 is made up of 14 amino acids. V lost 4 bases, J lost 9 bases, and 16 bases lay in between. The CDR3 coding sequence is TGTGCCAGCAGCCCTCGGGACTTACTGGGTGAGCAGTTCTTC. It codes for CASSPRDLLGEQFF.

The CDR3 protein is CSVESSSGANVLTF. The CDR3 DNA is TGCAGCGTGGAGTCATCCTCTGGGGCCAACGTCCTGACTTTC. V and J are TRBV29-1 and TRBJ2-6, with unresolved D. V was pared by 6 bases and J by 0 bases, with 9 bases between. This CDR3 contains 14 residues. Germline V lookup: CDR1 SQVTM, CDR2 ANQGSEA. The full variable domain, its missing parts supplied by reference TRBV29-1 and TRBJ2-6, is SAVISQKPSRDICQRGTSLTIQCQVDSQVTMMFWYRQQPGQSLTLIATANQGSEATYESGFVIDKFPISRPNLTFSTLTVSNMSPEDSSIYLCSVESSSGANVLTFGAGSRLTVL.

This CDR3 reads CASSQVYLSSYNEQFF. In nucleotides, the CDR3 is TGCGCCAGCAGCCAAGTCTACCTAAGCTCCTACAATGAGCAGTTCTTC. The gene calls are TRBV4-1 and TRBJ2-1; no firm D call. This CDR3 has 16 amino acids. From germline, CDR1 is MGHRA and CDR2 YSYEKL. V was cut by 1 base and J by 0 bases, with 10 bases left in between.

CDR3 nucleotide sequence: TGTGCCAGCAGCTTGGGGGACGGGGGGCGGACCCCTGAAGCTTTCTTT. Protein: CASSLGDGGRTPEAFF. This chain links TRBV5-4 with TRBJ1-1; tentative D call: TRBD1 (6 bases). Germline values: CDR1 SGHNT, CDR2 YYREEE (reference sequence). The CDR3 sequence is 16 residues long. Trimming left V 0 bases short and J 6 bases short, with 18 bases between.

Judged by abundance, this clone is large (0.1 to 1%). The chain links TRBV6-4 to TRBJ2-1; TRBD2 matches 8 bases. The germline V gene encodes CDR1 MRHNA and CDR2 SNTAGT. V shed 0 bases and J 8 bases; nucleotides not matched to a gene: 12. The CDR3 length is 17 residues. CDR3 DNA sequence: TGTGCCAGCAGTGACTCATTCGGGAGGGCCGGATCGGATGAGCAGTTCTTC. Translation: CASSDSFGRAGSDEQFF.

The V and J genes are TRBV7-3 and TRBJ2-1, with D possibly being TRBD2 (7 bases). Trimming left V 2 bases short and J 5 bases short, with 16 bases between. Looked up from germline, CDR1 is SGHTA and CDR2 is FQGTGA. This CDR3 has 16 amino acids. CDR3 protein: CASSLPRGGADNEQFF. CDR3 nucleotide sequence: TGTGCCAGCAGCTTACCTCGAGGGGGGGCTGACAATGAGCAGTTCTTC.

This clone was observed a few times. The chain is built from TRBV27 and TRBJ2-3, with D possibly TRBD1 on 5 matching bases. Trimming removed 3 bases from V and 3 bases from J, with 10 bases in between. The length of the CDR3 is 14 residues. Looked up from germline, CDR1 is MNHEY and CDR2 is SMNVEV (reference sequence). CDR3 sequence: CASSFGRGTDTQYF. CDR3 DNA sequence: TGTGCCAGCAGTTTCGGTAGGGGAACAGATACGCAGTATTTT.

This rearrangement joins TRBV9 to TRBJ1-3; no clear D. Per germline, CDR1 SGDLS and CDR2 YYNGEE. V lost 3 bases, J lost 2 bases, and 21 bases lay in between. The CDR3 is 18 amino acids. CDR3 DNA: TGTGCCAGCAGCGCAGAACCCAATGCTTTGCCCCCTGGAAACACCATATATTTT. Translation: CASSAEPNALPPGNTIYF.

The rearrangement joins TRBV13 to TRBJ2-7; 10 bases are shared with TRBD1. This CDR3 is 17 amino acids long. CDR1 PRHDT and CDR2 FYEKMQ come from the germline V gene (reference sequence). J lost 2 bases, V lost 5 bases, and 12 bases had no gene match. CDR3 sequence: CASSEQTGGFGPYEQYF. The CDR3 DNA reads TGTGCCAGCAGCGAACAGACAGGGGGCTTCGGTCCCTACGAGCAGTACTTC.

The rearrangement uses TRBV7-8 and TRBJ2-7; the match to TRBD2 covers 7 bases. CDR3 length equals 14 residues. V trimming: 4 bases; J trimming: 3 bases; junction bases outside the gene matches: 6. CDR1 SGHVS and CDR2 FQNEAQ come from the germline V gene. The CDR3 nucleotides are TGTGCCAGCAGCTACAGCGGGACCTACTACGAGCAGTACTTC. This encodes CASSYSGTYYEQYF.

V gene TRBV6-5 combines with J gene TRBJ1-1, with D tentatively TRBD1 (5 bases). Germline loops: CDR1 MNHEY, CDR2 SVGAGI. Trimming cost V 4 bases and J 13 bases, with 16 bases left between them. This CDR3 region has 12 residues. The CDR3 region is CASSSPPLDNFF. For the CDR3, the DNA is TGTGCCAGCAGTTCACCGCCCCTGGACAATTTCTTT.

This clone was detected a few times. The chain carries TRBV30 and TRBJ2-7; 7 bases line up with TRBD1. CDR1 is GTSNPN, CDR2 SVGIG, per germline (reference sequence). The length of the CDR3 is 12 residues. The V gene end was trimmed by 1 base and the J gene end by 4 bases; junction bases not matched to a gene: 1. As DNA, the CDR3 is TGTGCCTGGAGTGCGACAGGGTACGAGCAGTACTTC. This translates into CAWSATGYEQYF.

V is TRBV9 and J is TRBJ1-5, with 7 positions matching TRBD1. CDR1 and CDR2 (germline): SGDLS, YYNGEE. This CDR3 comprises 14 residues. V was pared by 6 bases and J by 1 base, with 4 bases of the junction left unmatched. CDR3 nucleotide sequence: TGTGCCAGCACCACAGGGGAAAGCAATCAGCCCCAGCATTTT. Amino acids: CASTTGESNQPQHF. Supplemented by reference TRBV9 and TRBJ1-5, the full variable domain reads DSGVTQTPKHLITATGQRVTLRCSPRSGDLSVYWYQQSLDQGLQFLIQYYNGEERAKGNILERFSAQQFPDLHSELNLSSLELGDSALYFCASTTGESNQPQHFGDGTRLSIL.

This chain connects TRBV19 to TRBJ1-2; a weak D match, TRBD1 (6 bases). Trimming took 7 bases from V and 4 from J, leaving 13 bases between them. CDR1 and CDR2 (germline): LNHDA, SQIVND (reference sequence). CDR3 length: 13 residues. The CDR3: CASIQRGAYGYTF. CDR3 nucleotide sequence: TGTGCCAGTATCCAGCGGGGGGCCTATGGCTACACCTTC.

By share, this clone counts as medium-sized (0.01 to 0.1%). The chain is built from TRBV4-2 and TRBJ2-7, with TRBD2 matching over 7 bases. CDR1 is LGHNA and CDR2 is YNFKEQ in the germline V gene. This CDR3 is 15 amino acids long. V was clipped by 0 bases and J by 3 bases; unmatched bases: 5. The CDR3 sequence: CASSQEGGILYEQYF. CDR3 DNA sequence: TGTGCCAGCAGCCAAGAGGGGGGGATTCTCTACGAGCAGTACTTC.